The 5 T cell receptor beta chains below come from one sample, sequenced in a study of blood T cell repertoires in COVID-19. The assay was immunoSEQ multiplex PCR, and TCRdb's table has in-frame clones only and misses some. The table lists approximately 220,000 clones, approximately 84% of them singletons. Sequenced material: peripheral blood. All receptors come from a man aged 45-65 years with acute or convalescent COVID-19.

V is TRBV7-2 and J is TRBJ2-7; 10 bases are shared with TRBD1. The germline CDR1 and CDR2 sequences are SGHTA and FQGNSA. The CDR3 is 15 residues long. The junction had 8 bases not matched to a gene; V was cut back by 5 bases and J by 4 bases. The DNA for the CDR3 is TGTGCCAGCAGCGGGCGACAGGGGGCTCCTTACGAGCAGTACTTC. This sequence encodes CASSGRQGAPYEQYF. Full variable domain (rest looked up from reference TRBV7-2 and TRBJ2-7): GAGVSQSPSNKVTEKGKDVELRCDPISGHTALYWYRQSLGQGLEFLIYFQGNSAPDKSGLPSDRFSAERTGGSVSTLTIQRTQQEDSAVYLCASSGRQGAPYEQYFGPGTRLTVT.

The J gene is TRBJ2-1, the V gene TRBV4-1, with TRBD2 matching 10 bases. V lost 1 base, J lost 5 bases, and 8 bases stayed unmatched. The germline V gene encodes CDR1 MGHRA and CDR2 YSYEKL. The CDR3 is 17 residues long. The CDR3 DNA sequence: TGCGCCAGCAGCCAAGGGCCAGCGGGGGGGTTTAACAATGAGCAGTTCTTC. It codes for CASSQGPAGGFNNEQFF.

CDR3 nucleotides: TGTGCCAGTAGTATCCCAAACAGGGCCATATACGAGCAGTACTTC. Its translation: CASSIPNRAIYEQYF. This chain uses TRBV19 with TRBJ2-7; D possibly corresponds to TRBD1 (6 bases). V lost 3 bases and J lost 4, with 16 bases in between. This CDR3 contains 15 residues. CDR1 and CDR2 (germline): LNHDA, SQIVND (reference sequence).

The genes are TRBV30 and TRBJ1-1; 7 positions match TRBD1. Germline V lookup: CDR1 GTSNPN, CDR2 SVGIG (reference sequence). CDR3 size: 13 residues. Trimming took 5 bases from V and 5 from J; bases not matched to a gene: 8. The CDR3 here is CAWGQGGWTEAFF. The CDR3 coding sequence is TGTGCCTGGGGCCAGGGGGGATGGACTGAAGCTTTCTTT.

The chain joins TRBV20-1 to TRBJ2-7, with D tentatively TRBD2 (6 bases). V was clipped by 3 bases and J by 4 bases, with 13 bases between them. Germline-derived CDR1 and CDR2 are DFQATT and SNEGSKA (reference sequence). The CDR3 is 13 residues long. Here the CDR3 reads CSASPSAGYEQYF. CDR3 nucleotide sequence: TGCAGTGCTAGTCCTAGCGCTGGATACGAGCAGTACTTC.